This passage covers 13 T cell receptor beta chains from one sample sequenced in a study. TCRdb reprocessed the RT-PCR reads with MiXCR, giving one entry per CDR3 protein. This table holds about 680,000 distinct CDR3 sequences, over 12% found once. The sequenced sample consisted of memory CD4+ T cells from blood. The receptor source for this set is a female donor in good health, serving as a healthy control.

This clonotype came up many times. This chain links TRBV20-1 with TRBJ2-2; the match to TRBD2 covers 11 bases. The CDR3 consists of 20 residues. V lost 0 bases to trimming and J lost 5 bases; unmatched junction nucleotides: 17. Per germline, CDR1 DFQATT and CDR2 SNEGSKA (reference sequence). The CDR3 DNA follows: TGCAGTGCTAGAGACCAGGGAGGGATAGCGGGAGGGCTGATAACCGGGGAGCTGTTTTTT. This gives the protein CSARDQGGIAGGLITGELFF.

This clonotype has ten or more counts. The chain couples TRBV29-1 to TRBJ2-1; tentatively, D is TRBD1 (6 bases). Trimming shortened V by 7 bases and J by 5 bases, and 15 bases separated the two germline ends. This CDR3 comprises 13 residues. The germline V gene has CDR1 SQVTM and CDR2 ANQGSEA. This chain's CDR3 is CSADRFFNNEQFF. CDR3 coding DNA: TGCAGCGCTGACAGGTTTTTTAACAATGAGCAGTTCTTC.

This clonotype was detected many times. V and J are TRBV6-5 and TRBJ2-4, with 11 bases aligning to TRBD1. Germline V lookup: CDR1 MNHEY, CDR2 SVGAGI. V gave up 5 bases and J gave up 9 bases; unmatched junction bases: 6. This CDR3 is built from 14 residues. The CDR3 loop reads CASSRDRGGGIQYF. The CDR3 DNA reads as TGTGCCAGCAGTAGGGACAGGGGGGGCGGCATTCAGTACTTC.

The genes are TRBV28 and TRBJ2-3; 8 nucleotides agree with TRBD2. V shed 3 bases, J shed 7 bases, and the junction held 15 bases outside the gene matches. CDR1 MDHEN and CDR2 SYDVKM come from the germline V gene. CDR3 size: 17 residues. The CDR3 sequence is CASSFFTSGGPKNTQYF. The CDR3 DNA is TGTGCCAGCAGTTTCTTCACATCGGGAGGGCCTAAAAATACGCAGTATTTT.

The chain combines TRBV6-5 with TRBJ1-1; the D gene is possibly TRBD1 (6 bases). V lost 6 bases and J lost 8, with 16 bases in between. Germline V CDR1 and CDR2: MNHEY, SVGAGI. The CDR3 length is 13 residues. The CDR3 nucleotides are TGTGCCAGCAGCACCCCGGACAGACACGAAGCTTTCTTT. This translates into CASSTPDRHEAFF.

The chain recombines TRBV7-3 with TRBJ2-3; possibly TRBD2 for D (6 bases). The CDR3 length is 14 residues. Looked up from germline, CDR1 is SGHTA and CDR2 is FQGTGA. V was clipped by 8 bases and J by 3 bases, with 15 bases between them. The CDR3 protein is CASGVEGSTDTQYF. CDR3 sequence (DNA): TGTGCCAGCGGGGTGGAGGGGAGTACAGATACGCAGTATTTT.

The CDR3 loop is CASTSGQGRSEQFF. The DNA of the CDR3 is TGTGCCAGCACCTCAGGACAGGGTCGGAGTGAGCAGTTCTTC. This rearrangement joins TRBV12-3 or TRBV12-4 to TRBJ2-1; 8 bases agree with TRBD1. J was trimmed by 9 bases and V by 7 bases; bases with no gene match: 11. The length of the CDR3 is 14 residues.

This clonotype has only a few counts. This chain joins TRBV29-1 and TRBJ1-5; 7 bases are a match to TRBD1. The CDR3 is made up of 14 amino acids. CDR1 is SQVTM and CDR2 is ANQGSEA in the germline V gene. Germline trimming cut 4 bases from V and 6 bases from J; bases unmatched to any gene: 9. The CDR3 nucleotides read TGCAGCGTTGGTTATGGTCAGGGGGGTCAGCCCCAGCATTTT. Translated: CSVGYGQGGQPQHF. The entire variable domain, with the rest obtained from reference TRBV29-1 and TRBJ1-5, is as follows: SAVISQKPSRDICQRGTSLTIQCQVDSQVTMMFWYRQQPGQSLTLIATANQGSEATYESGFVIDKFPISRPNLTFSTLTVSNMSPEDSSIYLCSVGYGQGGQPQHFGDGTRLSIL.

The CDR3 sequence is CASSSLGQGWVDGYTF. CDR3 DNA: TGTGCCAGCAGCTCCCTGGGACAGGGCTGGGTGGATGGCTACACCTTC. The chain has TRBV7-2 and TRBJ1-2; 9 nucleotides agree with TRBD1. Trimming at V came to 4 bases and at J to 6 bases, leaving 12 bases not matched to a gene. The CDR3 loop spans 16 amino acids. The germline V gene has CDR1 SGHTA and CDR2 FQGNSA.

This chain uses TRBV6-5 with TRBJ2-5, with D tentatively TRBD1 or TRBD2 (5 bases each). This CDR3 contains 14 residues. V was cut by 6 bases and J by 4 bases, with 15 bases left in between. Looked up from germline, CDR1 is MNHEY and CDR2 is SVGAGI. CDR3 nucleotide sequence: TGTGCCAGCAGCACCCTGAGAGGGGCAGAGACCCAGTACTTC. Its translation is CASSTLRGAETQYF.

This chain links TRBV7-9 with TRBJ2-1; D not certain. Looked up from germline, CDR1 is SEHNR and CDR2 is FQNEAQ (reference sequence). V shed 1 base and J shed 9 bases, with 13 bases lying between them. The CDR3 extends over 14 amino acids. The CDR3 DNA reads TGTGCCAGCAGCTTAGGCGGCATAGTGGGTGAGCAGTTCTTC. It translates to CASSLGGIVGEQFF.

This clonotype was seen only a few times. The chain employs TRBV18 and TRBJ2-1, with TRBD2 matching over 10 bases. The CDR3 runs 15 residues. Unmatched junction bases numbered 6, after V lost 2 bases and J lost 8 bases. CDR1 is KGHSH and CDR2 is LQKENI in the germline V gene. The CDR3, as DNA: TGTGCCAGCTCACCATCTAGCGGGAGTGATTATGAGCAGTTCTTC. It translates to CASSPSSGSDYEQFF.

This clonotype appeared a few times. The rearrangement uses TRBV6-5 and TRBJ2-7; 7 nucleotides align to TRBD1. In germline, CDR1 is MNHEY, CDR2 SVGAGI. CDR3 length: 15 amino acids. V was pared by 4 bases and J by 2 bases, with 8 bases of the junction left unmatched. The CDR3 bases are TGTGCCAGCAGTTTAGGGACAGCGACAACCTACGAGCAGTACTTC. Residues: CASSLGTATTYEQYF.